This T cell receptor (beta chain) comes out of a study of T cell responses to AZD1222 COVID-19 vaccine. Findings and caveats of the study: Donors, mostly white British, included more females; clonal diversity was possibly underestimated. Spike as a whole was targeted by vaccine-associated CD4 TCRs, dominant at 160-218 and 743-854.

Trimming took 4 bases from V and 4 from J, leaving 7 bases between them. The CDR3 is 12 residues long. Germline V gene lookup returns CDR1 MDHEN and CDR2 SYDVKM. Method: immunoSEQ multiplex PCR; TCRdb's copy keeps in-frame clones and lacks some. The repertoire holds about 180,000 clones, with 90% to 95% as singletons. Turning to this clone: The antigen remains undetermined.

The sample here was peripheral blood, taken 28 days after the second AZD1222 dose. V and J are TRBV28 and TRBJ1-2, with D possibly matching TRBD1 (5 bases). The receptor comes from an adult who received the AZD1222 COVID-19 vaccine. The CDR3 loop reads CASSSQGYGYTF. CDR3 nucleotide sequence: TGTGCCAGCAGTTCCCAGGGCTATGGCTACACCTTC.